The 23 T cell receptor beta chains below were found in one sample sequenced in a study of shared T cell receptors in the human thymus. The data were produced by immunoSEQ multiplex PCR, yet TCRdb's version contains in-frame clones alone and is incomplete. The sample has hundreds of thousands of clones; approximately 89% are singletons. The sample also formed part of further work on human thymus T cells.

Sequenced sample: thymocytes. Every receptor here comes from a boy under two years old with a congenital heart defect.

The genes are TRBV9 and TRBJ2-7; TRBD1 agrees at 10 bases. Trimming cost V 4 bases and J 7 bases; bases outside gene matches: 8. This CDR3 region has 14 residues. CDR1 and CDR2 from the germline V gene are SGDLS and YYNGEE. The CDR3 DNA is TGTGCCAGCAGCACGGGACAGGGGTGGGGAGAGCAGTACTTC. Encoded protein: CASSTGQGWGEQYF.

The V gene is TRBV6-1, the J gene TRBJ2-7, with TRBD1 matching over 11 bases. The CDR3 loop spans 15 amino acids. The germline gives CDR1 MNHNS, CDR2 SASEGT. The junction had 4 bases not matched to a gene; V was cut back by 4 bases and J by 2 bases. In DNA form, the CDR3 reads TGTGCCAGCAGTGGTGGGGGACAGGGGGCCTACGAGCAGTACTTC. Residues: CASSGGGQGAYEQYF.

This rearrangement joins TRBV2 to TRBJ2-2; the D is unclear. The V end was cut by 5 bases, the J end by 1 base, with 14 bases between. The germline V gene has CDR1 SNHLY and CDR2 FYNNEI. The CDR3 consists of 16 residues. This CDR3 reads CASSLVRLLNTGELFF. The CDR3 DNA follows: TGTGCCAGCAGTTTGGTAAGACTCCTGAACACCGGGGAGCTGTTTTTT.

The rearrangement uses TRBV28 and TRBJ1-1, with D uncertain. V lost 5 bases, J lost 3 bases, and 10 bases lay in between. Germline CDR1 and CDR2: MDHEN and SYDVKM. This CDR3 spans 13 amino acids. CDR3 in amino acids: CASSREEDTEAFF. CDR3 nucleotide sequence: TGTGCCAGCAGTAGGGAGGAGGACACTGAAGCTTTCTTT. Full variable domain (remainder filled in from reference TRBV28 and TRBJ1-1): DVKVTQSSRYLVKRTGEKVFLECVQDMDHENMFWYRQDPGLGLRLIYFSYDVKMKEKGDIPEGYSVSREKKERFSLILESASTNQTSMYLCASSREEDTEAFFGQGTRLTVV.

This chain links TRBV30 with TRBJ1-2; perhaps TRBD1 as D (6 bases). CDR3 length: 14 amino acids. Trimming took off 3 bases at V and 3 bases at J, with 14 bases between the two ends. Per the germline V gene, CDR1 is GTSNPN and CDR2 is SVGIG (reference sequence). The CDR3 nucleotides are TGTGCCTGGAGCTGTGACAGGTCTGACTATGGCTACACCTTC. Translated: CAWSCDRSDYGYTF.

The chain combines TRBV5-6 with TRBJ2-1; 9 positions match TRBD1. Germline V gene data show CDR1 as SGHDT and CDR2 as YYEEEE. V trimming: 2 bases; J trimming: 7 bases; junction bases outside the gene matches: 13. The length of the CDR3 is 17 residues. CDR3 amino acids: CASSFKSLRTGENEQFF. In DNA form, the CDR3 reads TGTGCCAGCAGCTTTAAATCTCTCAGGACAGGGGAAAATGAGCAGTTCTTC. Based on the CDR3 plus reference TRBV5-6 and TRBJ2-1, the full variable domain is DAGVTQSPTHLIKTRGQQVTLRCSPKSGHDTVSWYQQALGQGPQFIFQYYEEEERQRGNFPDRFSGHQFPNYSSELNVNALLLGDSALYLCASSFKSLRTGENEQFFGPGTRLTVL.

This clone appeared a single time. The chain recombines TRBV13 with TRBJ2-7; TRBD1 agrees at 8 bases. The CDR3 covers 12 residues. CDR1 and CDR2 (germline): PRHDT, FYEKMQ (reference sequence). Trimming at V came to 11 bases and at J to 5 bases, leaving 8 bases not matched to a gene. The CDR3 DNA follows: TGTGCCGTACGACAGGGACAGGACGAGCAGTACTTC. This sequence encodes CAVRQGQDEQYF.

V usage is TRBV12-5 and J usage is TRBJ1-1; D may be TRBD1 (6 bases). The CDR3 runs to 18 residues. Trimming took 1 base from V and 0 from J, leaving 18 bases between them. The germline gives CDR1 LGHNT, CDR2 FRNRAP. The CDR3 region has the DNA TGTGCTAGTGGTTTGGACCCCGGGGACACAGATGTGAACACTGAAGCTTTCTTT. The encoded protein is CASGLDPGDTDVNTEAFF.

This clone occurred once. The chain links TRBV25-1 to TRBJ2-3; 13 bases agree with TRBD2. V shed 8 bases, J shed 1 base, and the junction held 9 bases outside the gene matches. Germline CDR1 MGHDK, CDR2 SYGVNS. The CDR3 extends over 17 amino acids. The CDR3 DNA is TGTGCCAGCGGAACTAGCGGGAGGGGCCGGGGCACAGATACGCAGTATTTT. Its protein is CASGTSGRGRGTDTQYF.

The chain links TRBV25-1 to TRBJ2-3; TRBD2 might be the D (5 bases). V lost 4 bases, J lost 2 bases, and 13 bases lay in between. CDR3 length equals 15 residues. The germline V gene has CDR1 MGHDK and CDR2 SYGVNS. For the CDR3, the DNA is TGTGCCAGCAGTGGTTCGAGGGCCGACACAGATACGCAGTATTTT. Translated: CASSGSRADTDTQYF. The entire variable domain, with the rest obtained from reference TRBV25-1 and TRBJ2-3, is as follows: EADIYQTPRYLVIGTGKKITLECSQTMGHDKMYWYQQDPGMELHLIHYSYGVNSTEKGDLSSESTVSRIRTEHFPLTLESARPSHTSQYLCASSGSRADTDTQYFGPGTRLTVL.

The chain carries TRBV29-1 and TRBJ1-2; the D gene is possibly TRBD1 (6 bases). Germline V CDR1 and CDR2: SQVTM, ANQGSEA. The CDR3 contains 15 residues. V dropped 3 bases and J dropped 3 bases, with 17 bases sitting between them. The CDR3 coding sequence is TGCAGCGTTGAGAAGGCCGGCGGGGGGCACTATGGCTACACCTTC. It yields the protein CSVEKAGGGHYGYTF.

The V and J genes are TRBV4-3 and TRBJ2-1; 16 bases line up with TRBD2. Losses at the gene ends were 5 bases for V and 8 bases for J; bases not matched to a gene: 9. This CDR3 has 17 residues. Per germline, CDR1 LGHNA and CDR2 YSLEER. CDR3: CASSIGTSGRAIHEQFF. DNA of the CDR3: TGCGCCAGCAGCATAGGGACTAGCGGGAGGGCCATCCATGAGCAGTTCTTC.

The chain uses TRBV27 and TRBJ2-2, with D tentatively TRBD2 (7 bases). Trimming left V 7 bases short and J 5 bases short, with 14 bases between. The CDR3 runs 14 residues. Germline CDR1 reads MNHEY; CDR2 reads SMNVEV (reference sequence). The CDR3 loop reads CASINGGATGELFF. DNA of the CDR3: TGTGCCAGCATTAATGGGGGGGCAACCGGGGAGCTGTTTTTT.

The gene calls are TRBV28 and TRBJ1-1, with TRBD1 as a possible D gene (5 bases). The CDR3 is 17 residues long. The V end was cut by 2 bases, the J end by 4 bases, with 20 bases between. CDR1 is MDHEN, CDR2 SYDVKM, per germline. The CDR3 region is CASSLTPSYGGSTEAFF. The CDR3 DNA follows: TGTGCCAGCAGTTTAACCCCCTCCTATGGGGGGAGCACTGAAGCTTTCTTT.

The chain is built from TRBV6-1 and TRBJ2-5; 9 bases fit TRBD1. The J call may be faulty, since TRBJ2-7 better matches the DNA end. The V gene's germline CDR1 is MNHNS and CDR2 SASEGT. This CDR3 is built from 14 residues. The CDR3 loop is CASKTGGNSYEQYF. The CDR3 DNA follows: TGTGCCAGTAAGACAGGGGGGAATTCCTACGAGCAGTACTTC.

V gene TRBV7-3 combines with J gene TRBJ2-1, with 9 nucleotides matching TRBD2. Germline CDR1 SGHTA, CDR2 FQGTGA. The CDR3 contains 16 residues. The junction had 7 bases not matched to a gene; V was cut back by 0 bases and J by 7 bases. The CDR3 nucleotides are TGTGCCAGCAGCTTAACGAGGCGGGGGGGCCAGAATGAGCAGTTCTTC. It yields the protein CASSLTRRGGQNEQFF. Variable domain in full (rest from reference TRBV7-3 and TRBJ2-1): GAGVSQTPSNKVTEKGKYVELRCDPISGHTALYWYRQSLGQGPEFLIYFQGTGAADDSGLPNDRFFAVRPEGSVSTLKIQRTERGDSAVYLCASSLTRRGGQNEQFFGPGTRLTVL.

The rearrangement joins TRBV29-1 to TRBJ2-1; TRBD2 matches at 14 bases. The CDR3 consists of 16 residues. CDR1 is SQVTM and CDR2 is ANQGSEA in the germline V gene. Unmatched junction bases numbered 8, after V lost 4 bases and J lost 6 bases. CDR3 bases: TGCAGCGTTGTCCCCCGACTAGCGGGAGGGCCCAATGAGCAGTTCTTC. Protein sequence: CSVVPRLAGGPNEQFF.

This sequence joins TRBV5-6 and TRBJ1-1; D is unclear. The CDR3 is 19 residues long. Trimming removed 0 bases at V and 1 base at J, with 22 bases between. Germline V gives CDR1 SGHDT, CDR2 YYEEEE. In DNA, the CDR3 is TGTGCCAGCAGCTTGGGCCATGGTACAGAGTCACCGCCGAACACTGAAGCTTTCTTT. Translation gives CASSLGHGTESPPNTEAFF.

This chain connects TRBV5-1 to TRBJ2-1; 7 positions agree with TRBD2. The CDR3 is 14 amino acids. Unmatched junction bases numbered 7, after V lost 4 bases and J lost 6 bases. Germline V gene sequence: CDR1 SGHRS, CDR2 YFSETQ. The CDR3: CASSPASGTNEQFF. The DNA for the CDR3 is TGCGCCAGCAGCCCAGCTAGCGGTACCAATGAGCAGTTCTTC.

The rearrangement joins TRBV5-6 to TRBJ1-1; TRBD1 aligns across 7 bases. This CDR3 comprises 14 residues. V trimming: 6 bases; J trimming: 1 base; junction bases outside the gene matches: 6. Germline-derived CDR1 and CDR2 are SGHDT and YYEEEE. The CDR3 loop is CASNTGTENTEAFF. The DNA for the CDR3 is TGTGCCAGCAACACCGGGACAGAGAACACTGAAGCTTTCTTT.

The chain couples TRBV5-6 to TRBJ1-2; D call uncertain. V lost 0 bases to trimming and J lost 3 bases, with 6 bases between them. CDR1 is SGHDT and CDR2 is YYEEEE in the germline V gene. There are 13 residues in the CDR3. The CDR3 nucleotides read TGTGCCAGCAGCTTGGACATCTACTATGGCTACACCTTC. This gives the protein CASSLDIYYGYTF. Full variable domain (missing parts from reference TRBV5-6 and TRBJ1-2): DAGVTQSPTHLIKTRGQQVTLRCSPKSGHDTVSWYQQALGQGPQFIFQYYEEEERQRGNFPDRFSGHQFPNYSSELNVNALLLGDSALYLCASSLDIYYGYTFGSGTRLTVV.

This clone was seen once. This chain links TRBV5-1 with TRBJ2-7; a weak D match, TRBD2 (5 bases). The CDR3 is 16 amino acids. Germline-derived CDR1 and CDR2 are SGHRS and YFSETQ. The V end was cut by 0 bases, the J end by 0 bases, with 13 bases between. This CDR3 reads CASSLAEDCGSYEQYF. CDR3 in DNA: TGCGCCAGCAGCTTGGCCGAGGACTGTGGCTCCTACGAGCAGTACTTC.

The J gene is TRBJ1-3, the V gene TRBV7-6, with D possibly TRBD1 on 5 matching bases. This CDR3 is 17 amino acids long. Looked up from germline, CDR1 is SGHVS and CDR2 is FNYEAQ. V was shortened by 5 bases and J by 0 bases, with 17 bases between the two germline ends. The CDR3 DNA is TGTGCCAGCAGCAGAGGACCGGGGAGGGGCTCTGGAAACACCATATATTTT. Its protein product is CASSRGPGRGSGNTIYF. The complete variable domain, with remaining parts taken from reference TRBV7-6 and TRBJ1-3, reads GAGVSQSPRYKVTKRGQDVALRCDPISGHVSLYWYRQALGQGPEFLTYFNYEAQQDKSGLPNDRFSAERPEGSISTLTIQRTEQRDSAMYRCASSRGPGRGSGNTIYFGEGSWLTVV.